Shown below are 32 T cell receptor beta chains from a single sample sequenced in a study of radiation and T cells in renal cell carcinoma. As to time point: blood 2 weeks post-SBRT. Sample treatment: 15 Gy SBRT to primary tumor, nephrectomy 4 weeks later. Method: immunoSEQ multiplex PCR; TCRdb's copy keeps in-frame clones and lacks some. The sample records 120,000 or so clones, around 85% being singletons. The starting material was blood, obtained from a patient whose treatment included radiotherapy and nephrectomy. The receptors were gathered from a man aged 45-65 years with renal cell carcinoma.

This chain joins TRBV7-9 and TRBJ2-5; 13 nucleotides align to TRBD2. This CDR3 comprises 17 residues. The V gene's germline CDR1 is SEHNR and CDR2 FQNEAQ (reference sequence). Germline trimming cut 5 bases from V and 7 bases from J; bases unmatched to any gene: 13. CDR3 DNA sequence: TGTGCCAGCAGCGCCGGGATCACTAGCGGGGGGGCCGGGACCCAGTACTTC. Its protein product is CASSAGITSGGAGTQYF.

The chain links TRBV2 to TRBJ2-3; no clear D. The CDR3 runs to 14 residues. The ends were cut back, 8 bases at V and 2 bases at J, with 14 bases in the middle. CDR1 and CDR2 from the germline V gene are SNHLY and FYNNEI. The DNA of the CDR3 is TGTGCCAGCTCCAGGCAGCTCCTCACAGATACGCAGTATTTT. The encoded protein is CASSRQLLTDTQYF.

V gene TRBV2 combines with J gene TRBJ1-2; 9 positions match TRBD1. J lost 6 bases, V lost 7 bases, and 12 bases had no gene match. In germline, CDR1 is SNHLY, CDR2 FYNNEI. This CDR3 region has 15 residues. The CDR3 loop is CASIGTGLRNDGYTF. CDR3 DNA sequence: TGTGCCAGCATCGGGACAGGGCTGCGCAACGATGGCTACACCTTC.

The V call is TRBV5-5, the J call TRBJ2-7; D possibly matches TRBD1 or TRBD2 (5 bases each). The CDR3 length is 14 residues. Germline assignment: CDR1 SGHKS and CDR2 YYEKEE (reference sequence). V lost 0 bases to trimming and J lost 6 bases, with 13 bases between them. The CDR3 DNA reads as TGTGCCAGCAGCTTGGGCAGGGAGCCCATCGAGCAGTACTTC. Translated: CASSLGREPIEQYF.

The chain joins TRBV18 to TRBJ2-1; D remains unclear. Trimming cost V 3 bases and J 0 bases, with 9 bases left between them. Per germline, CDR1 KGHSH and CDR2 LQKENI. The CDR3 runs 15 residues. The CDR3 region has the DNA TGTGCCAGCTCACCTACCGTAGGCTCCTACAATGAGCAGTTCTTC. This gives the protein CASSPTVGSYNEQFF.

The chain links TRBV27 to TRBJ2-7; D possibly matches TRBD1 or TRBD2 (6 bases each). V shed 3 bases and J shed 2 bases, with 14 bases lying between them. Looked up from germline, CDR1 is MNHEY and CDR2 is SMNVEV (reference sequence). The CDR3 runs 15 residues. CDR3 DNA sequence: TGTGCCAGCAGTTTCGTGGGGGGCGCCCCCTACGAGCAGTACTTC. It translates to CASSFVGGAPYEQYF.

This clone came up a few times. The V gene is TRBV12-5, the J gene TRBJ2-7; tentatively, D is TRBD2 (6 bases). The CDR3 consists of 11 residues. The V gene's germline CDR1 is LGHNT and CDR2 FRNRAP. Trimming took off 6 bases at V and 3 bases at J, with 6 bases between the two ends. Here the CDR3 reads CASGGGYEQYF. CDR3 nucleotide sequence: TGTGCTAGTGGGGGAGGCTACGAGCAGTACTTC.

The V call is TRBV7-9, the J call TRBJ2-1; D not certain. This CDR3 has 12 residues. Deletions cut 3 bases from V and 9 bases from J, with 9 bases between. Germline V gene sequence: CDR1 SEHNR, CDR2 FQNEAQ (reference sequence). The CDR3 region is CASSFSIGEQFF. The DNA for the CDR3 is TGTGCCAGCAGCTTCAGCATAGGTGAGCAGTTCTTC. Full variable domain (missing parts from reference TRBV7-9 and TRBJ2-1): DTGVSQNPRHKITKRGQNVTFRCDPISEHNRLYWYRQTLGQGPEFLTYFQNEAQLEKSRLLSDRFSAERPKGSFSTLEIQRTEQGDSAMYLCASSFSIGEQFFGPGTRLTVL.

This sequence joins TRBV4-1 and TRBJ2-7; weak D call: TRBD1 (5 bases). This CDR3 has 17 residues. The germline V gene encodes CDR1 MGHRA and CDR2 YSYEKL. V was cut by 1 base and J by 2 bases, with 18 bases left in between. The CDR3 loop reads CASSQVLGRQLPYEQYF. The CDR3 DNA sequence: TGCGCCAGCAGCCAAGTCCTGGGGCGACAGTTACCCTACGAGCAGTACTTC.

This chain links TRBV7-9 with TRBJ1-1; 7 bases align to TRBD1. The CDR3 runs to 13 residues. V lost 4 bases to trimming and J lost 6 bases; unmatched junction nucleotides: 5. Per germline, CDR1 SEHNR and CDR2 FQNEAQ (reference sequence). The CDR3 DNA sequence: TGTGCCAGCAGCTACAGGGGAGTCGCTGAAGCTTTCTTT. It specifies CASSYRGVAEAFF.

V usage is TRBV28 and J usage is TRBJ2-5; TRBD1 aligns across 8 bases. V shed 7 bases, J shed 4 bases, and the junction held 5 bases outside the gene matches. The germline CDR1 and CDR2 sequences are MDHEN and SYDVKM. The CDR3 contains 13 residues. The CDR3 sequence is CASTTGGVETQYF. The CDR3 nucleotides are TGTGCCAGCACTACAGGGGGTGTAGAGACCCAGTACTTC. The complete variable domain, with remaining parts taken from reference TRBV28 and TRBJ2-5, reads DVKVTQSSRYLVKRTGEKVFLECVQDMDHENMFWYRQDPGLGLRLIYFSYDVKMKEKGDIPEGYSVSREKKERFSLILESASTNQTSMYLCASTTGGVETQYFGPGTRLLVL.

This chain links TRBV6-5 with TRBJ2-1; D could derive from TRBD1 or TRBD2 (5 bases each). Germline V gene sequence: CDR1 MNHEY, CDR2 SVGAGI. V dropped 8 bases and J dropped 5 bases, with 10 bases sitting between them. The length of the CDR3 is 12 residues. This CDR3 reads CASSPGHNEQFF. The CDR3 bases are TGTGCCAGCTCCCCGGGGCACAATGAGCAGTTCTTC.

This clone was seen just once. The chain links TRBV5-1 to TRBJ1-2, with TRBD1 as a possible D gene (6 bases). V was shortened by 1 base and J by 3 bases, with 7 bases between the two germline ends. CDR3 size: 13 residues. Germline V gives CDR1 SGHRS, CDR2 YFSETQ. CDR3 sequence: CASSLWTDYGYTF. CDR3 DNA: TGCGCCAGCAGCTTGTGGACAGACTATGGCTACACCTTC.

The V gene is TRBV9, the J gene TRBJ1-2; D is unresolved. This CDR3 has 13 residues. V was shortened by 0 bases and J by 3 bases, with 6 bases between the two germline ends. Germline CDR1 SGDLS, CDR2 YYNGEE. The CDR3 is CASSVELDYGYTF. CDR3 DNA: TGTGCCAGCAGCGTAGAACTGGACTATGGCTACACCTTC. Together with reference TRBV9 and TRBJ1-2, the CDR3 gives the full variable domain: DSGVTQTPKHLITATGQRVTLRCSPRSGDLSVYWYQQSLDQGLQFLIQYYNGEERAKGNILERFSAQQFPDLHSELNLSSLELGDSALYFCASSVELDYGYTFGSGTRLTVV.

The rearrangement uses TRBV27 and TRBJ2-7; TRBD2 might be the D (6 bases). This CDR3 is built from 16 residues. V lost 3 bases and J 0 bases, leaving 15 bases between the germline ends. Germline CDR1 MNHEY, CDR2 SMNVEV (reference sequence). The CDR3 is CASSLKTIGSSYEQYF. The DNA for the CDR3 is TGTGCCAGCAGTTTGAAAACCATCGGGAGCTCCTACGAGCAGTACTTC.

The chain combines TRBV27 with TRBJ2-7, with D tentatively TRBD1 (5 bases). The germline V gene has CDR1 MNHEY and CDR2 SMNVEV (reference sequence). V gave up 3 bases and J gave up 7 bases, with 7 bases separating them. This CDR3 region has 11 residues. This CDR3 is CASSFGAEQYF. CDR3 DNA: TGTGCCAGCAGTTTTGGGGCAGAGCAGTACTTC.

This chain joins TRBV15 and TRBJ2-7, with D perhaps given as TRBD1 or TRBD2 (6 bases each). The CDR3 loop spans 14 amino acids. CDR1 and CDR2 (germline): LNHNV, YYDKDF (reference sequence). V was pared by 0 bases and J by 4 bases, with 10 bases between. The CDR3 loop is CATSREKGGYEQYF. For the CDR3, the DNA is TGTGCCACCAGCAGAGAGAAGGGGGGTTACGAGCAGTACTTC.

The V and J genes are TRBV5-1 and TRBJ2-3; 10 nucleotides agree with TRBD2. This CDR3 comprises 16 residues. Germline V gene sequence: CDR1 SGHRS, CDR2 YFSETQ. Trimming took 6 bases from V and 4 from J; bases not matched to a gene: 11. CDR3 nucleotide sequence: TGCGCCAGCACCGGGGGGGCTAGCGGGAGCCCAGATACGCAGTATTTT. This codes for CASTGGASGSPDTQYF.

The V and J genes are TRBV6-5 and TRBJ1-2; 10 positions agree with TRBD1. V trimming: 5 bases; J trimming: 3 bases; junction bases outside the gene matches: 3. The CDR3 is made up of 14 amino acids. Germline V gene lookup returns CDR1 MNHEY and CDR2 SVGAGI. CDR3 loop: CASSRTGGHYGYTF. CDR3 nucleotides: TGTGCCAGCAGTCGGACAGGGGGGCACTATGGCTACACCTTC.

The chain couples TRBV11-2 to TRBJ1-2; 9 nucleotides align to TRBD1. After removal of 1 base from V and 4 bases from J, the junction contained 4 bases not matched to a gene. The germline V gene has CDR1 SGHAT and CDR2 FQNNGV. CDR3 length: 15 amino acids. CDR3 DNA sequence: TGTGCCAGCAGCTTAGCTCGGGGACAGGGCTATGGCTACACCTTC. Residues: CASSLARGQGYGYTF.

The chain couples TRBV7-2 to TRBJ2-7; D is uncertain. Deletions cut 3 bases from V and 2 bases from J, with 2 bases between. The CDR3 totals 11 residues. In germline, CDR1 is SGHTA, CDR2 FQGNSA. The CDR3 nucleotides read TGTGCCAGCAGCTTTCCCTACGAGCAGTACTTC. Translation: CASSFPYEQYF.

The chain carries TRBV9 and TRBJ2-3; D not resolved. Looked up from germline, CDR1 is SGDLS and CDR2 is YYNGEE. There are 14 residues in the CDR3. V gave up 2 bases and J gave up 4 bases, with 11 bases separating them. The CDR3 nucleotides are TGTGCCAGCAGCGTGGTAGTTAAGGCAGATACGCAGTATTTT. This gives the protein CASSVVVKADTQYF.

The chain employs TRBV5-1 and TRBJ2-5; D might be TRBD2 (6 bases). Looked up from germline, CDR1 is SGHRS and CDR2 is YFSETQ. The CDR3 has 14 amino acids. Deletions cut 0 bases from V and 3 bases from J, with 9 bases between. The CDR3 nucleotides are TGCGCCAGCAGCTTGGCCGGAGGGGAAGAGACCCAGTACTTC. This encodes CASSLAGGEETQYF.

The chain employs TRBV6-5 and TRBJ1-4, with 7 bases that match TRBD1. There are 15 residues in the CDR3. The trim removed 5 bases at V and 7 bases at J, leaving 10 bases unmatched. Germline CDR1 is MNHEY and CDR2 is SVGAGI. The CDR3 reads CASSPTSGGTEKLFF. DNA of the CDR3: TGTGCCAGCAGTCCTACCTCAGGGGGAACTGAAAAACTGTTTTTT.

The chain employs TRBV5-4 and TRBJ2-1; the D gene could be TRBD1 or TRBD2 (5 bases each). V was pared by 0 bases and J by 9 bases, with 10 bases between. From germline, CDR1 is SGHNT and CDR2 YYREEE (reference sequence). The CDR3 is made up of 13 amino acids. CDR3 sequence (DNA): TGTGCCAGCAGCTTGGCCACTAGGGGTGAGCAGTTCTTC. Its translation is CASSLATRGEQFF.

The J gene is TRBJ1-3, the V gene TRBV15; D gene ambiguous. Germline CDR1 LNHNV, CDR2 YYDKDF (reference sequence). V lost 4 bases and J 2 bases, leaving 3 bases between the germline ends. The length of the CDR3 is 12 residues. CDR3 bases: TGTGCCACCAGCAAAGCTGGAAACACCATATATTTT. This codes for CATSKAGNTIYF.

The sample holds one count of this clone. V gene TRBV6-5 combines with J gene TRBJ2-3; 8 nucleotides match TRBD2. V shed 8 bases, J shed 5 bases, and the junction held 9 bases outside the gene matches. The CDR3 covers 14 residues. In germline, CDR1 is MNHEY, CDR2 SVGAGI. CDR3 sequence reads: CASSLREGLDTQYF. The CDR3 DNA sequence: TGTGCCAGCTCCTTACGGGAGGGTCTAGATACGCAGTATTTT.

The chain employs TRBV18 and TRBJ2-7; the D gene could be TRBD1 or TRBD2 (6 bases each). The CDR3 is 16 residues long. Between the trimmed V and J ends, which lost 3 bases and 4 bases, there was a span of 19 bases. Per germline, CDR1 KGHSH and CDR2 LQKENI. The CDR3 bases are TGTGCCAGCTCACCCAACCGCGACGGAGGGGGATACGAGCAGTACTTC. Amino acids: CASSPNRDGGGYEQYF.

This clone was detected only once. The chain is built from TRBV27 and TRBJ2-2, with 7 bases aligning to TRBD1. Germline lookup yields CDR1 MNHEY and CDR2 SMNVEV (reference sequence). The ends lost 7 bases at V and 3 bases at J; junction bases unmatched: 17. The CDR3 is made up of 18 amino acids. The CDR3 DNA reads TGTGCCAGCACCCCAGACAGGGTTGTCTTTAGGGACACCGGGGAGCTGTTTTTT. Its translation is CASTPDRVVFRDTGELFF.

This chain connects TRBV18 to TRBJ1-4; no reliable D call. Germline CDR1 KGHSH, CDR2 LQKENI. The V end was cut by 2 bases, the J end by 5 bases, with 15 bases between. The CDR3 has 16 residues. The CDR3 region is CASSPYQDVGNEKLFF. Here the CDR3 DNA reads TGTGCCAGCTCACCATATCAGGACGTGGGGAATGAAAAACTGTTTTTT.

A single count supports this clone. The V gene is TRBV10-3, the J gene TRBJ1-1; D is unresolved. V lost 6 bases and J lost 4, with 6 bases in between. The CDR3 is 11 amino acids. The germline V gene has CDR1 ENHRY and CDR2 SYGVKD. CDR3 DNA sequence: TGTGCCATCAGGGAGAGCACTGAAGCTTTCTTT. Translated: CAIRESTEAFF.

The chain uses TRBV14 and TRBJ1-1; TRBD1 matches 12 bases. The CDR3 totals 17 residues. The germline V gene has CDR1 SGHDN and CDR2 FVKESK. Germline trimming cut 7 bases from V and 5 bases from J; bases unmatched to any gene: 14. The CDR3 protein is CASTYRRDRGRLTEAFF. Here the CDR3 DNA reads TGTGCCAGCACATACCGACGGGACAGGGGGCGTCTTACTGAAGCTTTCTTT.